This T cell receptor (beta chain) comes out of a study of response to subunit inactivated influenza vaccine. Study results and limitations: Only a handful of new T cells, the authors suggested, are recruited with each seasonal influenza vaccination.

Concerning this clonotype: Its antigen is not known.

With 4 bases clipped from V and 7 bases from J, the junction kept 7 bases outside the gene matches. The germline V gene encodes CDR1 SGHAT and CDR2 FQNNGV. The CDR3 has 13 residues. TCRdb reprocessed the RT-PCR reads with MiXCR, giving one entry per CDR3 protein. This table holds around 490,000 distinct CDR3 sequences, approximately 7.1% found once. The sequenced sample was PBMCs from blood, obtained around 25 months after vaccination. This chain uses TRBV11-2 with TRBJ2-7, with 7 bases aligning to TRBD1. The TCR originated in a man between 50 and 69 years old who received an inactivated influenza vaccine. The CDR3 DNA reads TGTGCCAGCAGCTCAAAAACAGGGGTGGAGCAGTACTTC. Translation gives CASSSKTGVEQYF.